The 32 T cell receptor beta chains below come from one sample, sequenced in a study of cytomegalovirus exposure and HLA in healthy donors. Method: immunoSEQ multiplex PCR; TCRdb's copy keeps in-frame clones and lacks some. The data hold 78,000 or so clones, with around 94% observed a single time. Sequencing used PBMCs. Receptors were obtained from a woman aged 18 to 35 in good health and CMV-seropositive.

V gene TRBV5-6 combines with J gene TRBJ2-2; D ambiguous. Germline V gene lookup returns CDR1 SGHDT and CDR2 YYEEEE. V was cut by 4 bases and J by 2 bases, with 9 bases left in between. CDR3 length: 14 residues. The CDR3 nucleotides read TGTGCCAGCAGCGTCACAAGAAACACCGGGGAGCTGTTTTTT. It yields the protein CASSVTRNTGELFF.

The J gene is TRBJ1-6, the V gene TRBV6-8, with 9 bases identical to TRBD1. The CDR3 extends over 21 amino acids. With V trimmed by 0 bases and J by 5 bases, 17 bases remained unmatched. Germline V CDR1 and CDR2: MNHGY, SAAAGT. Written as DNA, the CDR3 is TGTGCCAGCAGTTACTCCCAACCGGGACAGGGCGAAAACAGAAATAATTCACCCCTCCACTTT. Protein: CASSYSQPGQGENRNNSPLHF.

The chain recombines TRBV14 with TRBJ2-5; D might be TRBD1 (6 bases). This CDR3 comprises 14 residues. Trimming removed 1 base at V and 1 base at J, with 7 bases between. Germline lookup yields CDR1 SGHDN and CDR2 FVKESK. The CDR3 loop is CASSQGTVQETQYF. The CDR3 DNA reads TGTGCCAGCAGCCAAGGGACAGTCCAAGAGACCCAGTACTTC.

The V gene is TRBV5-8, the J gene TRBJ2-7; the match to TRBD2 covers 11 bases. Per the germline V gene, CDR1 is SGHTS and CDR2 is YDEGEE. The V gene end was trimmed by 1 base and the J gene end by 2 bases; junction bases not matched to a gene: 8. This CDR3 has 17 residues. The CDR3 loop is CASSLPLAGGATYEQYF. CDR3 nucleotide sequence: TGTGCCAGCAGCTTGCCCTTAGCGGGGGGGGCCACCTACGAGCAGTACTTC.

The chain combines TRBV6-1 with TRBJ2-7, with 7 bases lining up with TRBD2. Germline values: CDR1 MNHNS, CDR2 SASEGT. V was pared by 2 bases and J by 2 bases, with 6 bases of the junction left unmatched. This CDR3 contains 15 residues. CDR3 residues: CASSELTGLPYEQYF. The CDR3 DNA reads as TGTGCCAGCAGTGAACTGACGGGACTACCCTACGAGCAGTACTTC.

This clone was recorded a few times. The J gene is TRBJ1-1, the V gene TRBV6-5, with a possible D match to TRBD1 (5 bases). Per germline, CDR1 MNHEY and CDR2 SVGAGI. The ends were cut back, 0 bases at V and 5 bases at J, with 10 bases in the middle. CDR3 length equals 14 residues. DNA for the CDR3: TGTGCCAGCAGTTACTCGAGCGGGGGAACTGAAGCTTTCTTT. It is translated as CASSYSSGGTEAFF.

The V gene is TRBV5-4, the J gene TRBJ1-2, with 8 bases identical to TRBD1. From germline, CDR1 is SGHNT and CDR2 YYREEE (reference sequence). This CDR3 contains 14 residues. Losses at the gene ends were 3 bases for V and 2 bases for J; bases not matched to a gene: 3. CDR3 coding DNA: TGTGCCAGCAGCTGGGGACAGGCCAACTATGGCTACACCTTC. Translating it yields CASSWGQANYGYTF. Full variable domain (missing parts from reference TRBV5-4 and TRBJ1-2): ETGVTQSPTHLIKTRGQQVTLRCSSQSGHNTVSWYQQALGQGPQFIFQYYREEENGRGNFPPRFSGLQFPNYSSELNVNALELDDSALYLCASSWGQANYGYTFGSGTRLTVV.

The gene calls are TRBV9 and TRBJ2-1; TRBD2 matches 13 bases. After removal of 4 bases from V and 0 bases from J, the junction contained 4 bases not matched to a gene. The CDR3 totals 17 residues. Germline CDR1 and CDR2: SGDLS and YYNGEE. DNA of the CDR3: TGTGCCAGCAGCACGGGACTAGCGGGATCCTCCTACAATGAGCAGTTCTTC. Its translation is CASSTGLAGSSYNEQFF.

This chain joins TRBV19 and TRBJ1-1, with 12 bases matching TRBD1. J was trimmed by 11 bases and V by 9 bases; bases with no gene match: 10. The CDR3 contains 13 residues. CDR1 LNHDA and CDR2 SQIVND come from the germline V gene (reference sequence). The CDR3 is CASRDRGPSKAFF. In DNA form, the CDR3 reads TGTGCCAGCCGGGACAGGGGGCCCTCGAAGGCTTTCTTT.

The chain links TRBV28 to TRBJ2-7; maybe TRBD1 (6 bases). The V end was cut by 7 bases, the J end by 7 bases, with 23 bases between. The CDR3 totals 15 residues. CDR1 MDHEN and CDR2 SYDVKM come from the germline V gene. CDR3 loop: CASTPGAGDVSEQYF. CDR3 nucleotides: TGTGCCAGCACCCCTGGGGCAGGGGATGTGAGTGAGCAGTACTTC.

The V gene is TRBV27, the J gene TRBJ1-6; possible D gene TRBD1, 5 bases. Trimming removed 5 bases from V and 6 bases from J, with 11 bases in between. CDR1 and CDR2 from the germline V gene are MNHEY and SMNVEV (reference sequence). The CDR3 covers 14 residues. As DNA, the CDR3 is TGTGCCAGCAGTACAGGACCCCCTAATTCACCCCTCCACTTT. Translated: CASSTGPPNSPLHF.

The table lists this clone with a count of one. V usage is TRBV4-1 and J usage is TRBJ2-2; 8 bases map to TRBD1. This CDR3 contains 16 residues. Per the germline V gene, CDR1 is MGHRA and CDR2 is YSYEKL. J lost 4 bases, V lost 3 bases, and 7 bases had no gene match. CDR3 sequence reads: CASSQLQGVATGELFF. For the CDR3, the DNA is TGCGCCAGCAGCCAGTTACAGGGGGTCGCCACCGGGGAGCTGTTTTTT.

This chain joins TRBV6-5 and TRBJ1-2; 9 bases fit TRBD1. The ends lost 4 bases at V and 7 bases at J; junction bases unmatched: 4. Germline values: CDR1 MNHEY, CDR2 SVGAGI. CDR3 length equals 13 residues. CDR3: CASSWGQGPGYTF. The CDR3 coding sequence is TGTGCCAGCAGTTGGGGACAGGGACCTGGCTACACCTTC.

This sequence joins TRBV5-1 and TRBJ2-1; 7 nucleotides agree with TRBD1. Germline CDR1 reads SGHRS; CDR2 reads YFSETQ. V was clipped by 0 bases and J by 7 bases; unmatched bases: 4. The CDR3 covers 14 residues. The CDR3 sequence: CASSLGTGGNEQFF. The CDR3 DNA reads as TGCGCCAGCAGCTTGGGGACAGGCGGAAATGAGCAGTTCTTC.

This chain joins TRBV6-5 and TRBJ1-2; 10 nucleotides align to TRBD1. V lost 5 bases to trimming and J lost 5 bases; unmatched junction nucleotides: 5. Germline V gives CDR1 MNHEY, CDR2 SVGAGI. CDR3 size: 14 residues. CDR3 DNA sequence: TGTGCCAGCAGTAGGGGGACAGGGGTGTATGGCTACACCTTC. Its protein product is CASSRGTGVYGYTF.

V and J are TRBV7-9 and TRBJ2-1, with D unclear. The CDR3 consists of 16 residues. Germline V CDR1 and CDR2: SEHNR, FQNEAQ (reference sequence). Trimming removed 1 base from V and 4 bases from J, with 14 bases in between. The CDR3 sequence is CASSLVRQVVYNEQFF. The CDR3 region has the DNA TGTGCCAGCAGCTTAGTTCGACAAGTAGTTTACAATGAGCAGTTCTTC.

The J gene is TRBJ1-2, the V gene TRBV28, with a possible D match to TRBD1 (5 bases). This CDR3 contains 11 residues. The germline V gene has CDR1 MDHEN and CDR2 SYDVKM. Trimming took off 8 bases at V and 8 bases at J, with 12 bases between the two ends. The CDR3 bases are TGTGCCAGCTTTCAGGGAGGCGGCTACACCTTC. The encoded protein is CASFQGGGYTF.

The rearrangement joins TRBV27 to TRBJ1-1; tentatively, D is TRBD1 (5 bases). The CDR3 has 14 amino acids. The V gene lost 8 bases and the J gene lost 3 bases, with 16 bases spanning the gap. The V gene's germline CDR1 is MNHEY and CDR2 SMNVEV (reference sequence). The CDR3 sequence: CASLPLGVDTEAFF. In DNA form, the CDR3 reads TGTGCCAGCCTCCCTTTAGGGGTCGACACTGAAGCTTTCTTT.

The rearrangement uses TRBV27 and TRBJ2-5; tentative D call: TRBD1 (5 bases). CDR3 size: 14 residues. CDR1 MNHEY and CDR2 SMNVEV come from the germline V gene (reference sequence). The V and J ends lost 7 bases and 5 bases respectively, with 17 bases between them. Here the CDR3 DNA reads TGTGCCAGCAAAGGACACAGCCCAGAGGAGACCCAGTACTTC. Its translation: CASKGHSPEETQYF.

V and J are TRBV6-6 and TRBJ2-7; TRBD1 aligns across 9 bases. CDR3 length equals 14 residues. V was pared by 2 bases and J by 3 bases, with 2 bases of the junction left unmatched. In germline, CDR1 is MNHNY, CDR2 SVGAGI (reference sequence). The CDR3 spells CASSYRDRVYEQYF. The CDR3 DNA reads TGTGCCAGCAGTTACCGGGACAGGGTCTACGAGCAGTACTTC.

This CDR3 is CASSVDRGPGLATYEQYF. CDR3 nucleotides: TGTGCCAGCAGCGTGGACAGGGGGCCGGGACTAGCAACCTACGAGCAGTACTTC. The chain is built from TRBV5-5 and TRBJ2-7; 11 bases map to TRBD1. CDR1 and CDR2 from the germline V gene are SGHKS and YYEKEE (reference sequence). J was trimmed by 2 bases and V by 4 bases; bases with no gene match: 14. The CDR3 is 18 residues long.

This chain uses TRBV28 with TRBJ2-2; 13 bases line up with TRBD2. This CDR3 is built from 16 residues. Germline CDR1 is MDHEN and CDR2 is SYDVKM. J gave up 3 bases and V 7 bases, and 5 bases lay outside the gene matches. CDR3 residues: CASKGLAGIYTGELFF. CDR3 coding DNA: TGTGCCAGCAAGGGACTAGCGGGAATATACACCGGGGAGCTGTTTTTT.

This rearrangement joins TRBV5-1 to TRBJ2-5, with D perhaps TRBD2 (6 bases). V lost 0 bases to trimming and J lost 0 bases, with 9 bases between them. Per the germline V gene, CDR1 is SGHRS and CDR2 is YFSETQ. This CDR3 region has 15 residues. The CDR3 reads CASSLGGMYQETQYF. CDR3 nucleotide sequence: TGCGCCAGCAGCTTGGGCGGGATGTACCAAGAGACCCAGTACTTC.

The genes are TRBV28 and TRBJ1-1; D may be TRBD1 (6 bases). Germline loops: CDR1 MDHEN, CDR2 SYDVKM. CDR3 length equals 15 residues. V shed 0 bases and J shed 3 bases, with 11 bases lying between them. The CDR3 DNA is TGTGCCAGCAGTTTATGGTCAGGGGCGGACACTGAAGCTTTCTTT. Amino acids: CASSLWSGADTEAFF.

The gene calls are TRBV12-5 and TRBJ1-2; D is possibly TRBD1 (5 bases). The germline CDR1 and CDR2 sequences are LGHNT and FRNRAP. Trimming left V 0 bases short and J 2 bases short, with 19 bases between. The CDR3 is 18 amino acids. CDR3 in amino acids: CASGLVGGEGLTNYGYTF. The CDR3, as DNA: TGTGCTAGTGGTTTGGTCGGGGGGGAGGGACTAACCAACTATGGCTACACCTTC.

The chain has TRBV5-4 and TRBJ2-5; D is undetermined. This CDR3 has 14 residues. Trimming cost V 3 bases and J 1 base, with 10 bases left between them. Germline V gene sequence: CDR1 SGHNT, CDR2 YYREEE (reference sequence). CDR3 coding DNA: TGTGCCAGCAGCTCCCTGAGCGTCCAAGAGACCCAGTACTTC. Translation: CASSSLSVQETQYF.

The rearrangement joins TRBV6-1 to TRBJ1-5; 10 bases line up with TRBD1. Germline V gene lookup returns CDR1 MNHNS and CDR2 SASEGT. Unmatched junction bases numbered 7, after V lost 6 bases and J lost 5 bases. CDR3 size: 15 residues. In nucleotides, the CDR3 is TGTGCCAGCAGAACCAGGGACAGGGGATATCAGCCCCAGCATTTT. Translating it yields CASRTRDRGYQPQHF.

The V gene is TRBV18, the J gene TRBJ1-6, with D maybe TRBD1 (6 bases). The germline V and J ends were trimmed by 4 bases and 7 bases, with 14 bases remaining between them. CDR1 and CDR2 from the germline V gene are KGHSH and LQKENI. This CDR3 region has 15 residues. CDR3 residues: CASSLPGVRNSPLHF. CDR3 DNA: TGTGCCAGCTCACTACCAGGGGTAAGGAATTCACCCCTCCACTTT. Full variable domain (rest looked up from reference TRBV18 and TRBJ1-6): NAGVMQNPRHLVRRRGQEARLRCSPMKGHSHVYWYRQLPEEGLKFMVYLQKENIIDESGMPKERFSAEFPKEGPSILRIQQVVRGDSAAYFCASSLPGVRNSPLHFGNGTRLTVT.

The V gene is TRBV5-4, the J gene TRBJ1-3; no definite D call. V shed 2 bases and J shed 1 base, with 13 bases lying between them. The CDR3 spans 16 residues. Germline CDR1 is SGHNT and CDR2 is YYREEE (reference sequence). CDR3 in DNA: TGTGCCAGCAGCTTAATGGTTACGGGATCTGGAAACACCATATATTTT. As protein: CASSLMVTGSGNTIYF.

In DNA form, the CDR3 reads TGTGCCAGCAGTTACCAAGGAGATGGAACGTACGAGCAGTACTTC. This gives the protein CASSYQGDGTYEQYF. The chain employs TRBV6-5 and TRBJ2-7, with D uncertain. The CDR3 contains 15 residues. Germline V lookup: CDR1 MNHEY, CDR2 SVGAGI. Trimming removed 2 bases at V and 4 bases at J, with 15 bases between.

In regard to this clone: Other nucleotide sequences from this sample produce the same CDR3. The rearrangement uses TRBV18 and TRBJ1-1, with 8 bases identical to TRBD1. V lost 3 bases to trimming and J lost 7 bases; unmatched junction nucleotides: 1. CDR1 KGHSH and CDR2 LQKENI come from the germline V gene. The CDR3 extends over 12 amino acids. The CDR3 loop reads CASSPDRVEAFF. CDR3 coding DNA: TGTGCCAGCTCACCGGACAGGGTTGAAGCTTTCTTT.

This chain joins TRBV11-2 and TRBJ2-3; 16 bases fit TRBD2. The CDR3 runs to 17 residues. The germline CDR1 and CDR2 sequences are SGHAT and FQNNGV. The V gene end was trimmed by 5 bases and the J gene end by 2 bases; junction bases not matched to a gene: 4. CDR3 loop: CASSPGTSGRATDTQYF. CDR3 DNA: TGTGCCAGCAGCCCGGGGACTAGCGGGAGGGCCACAGATACGCAGTATTTT.